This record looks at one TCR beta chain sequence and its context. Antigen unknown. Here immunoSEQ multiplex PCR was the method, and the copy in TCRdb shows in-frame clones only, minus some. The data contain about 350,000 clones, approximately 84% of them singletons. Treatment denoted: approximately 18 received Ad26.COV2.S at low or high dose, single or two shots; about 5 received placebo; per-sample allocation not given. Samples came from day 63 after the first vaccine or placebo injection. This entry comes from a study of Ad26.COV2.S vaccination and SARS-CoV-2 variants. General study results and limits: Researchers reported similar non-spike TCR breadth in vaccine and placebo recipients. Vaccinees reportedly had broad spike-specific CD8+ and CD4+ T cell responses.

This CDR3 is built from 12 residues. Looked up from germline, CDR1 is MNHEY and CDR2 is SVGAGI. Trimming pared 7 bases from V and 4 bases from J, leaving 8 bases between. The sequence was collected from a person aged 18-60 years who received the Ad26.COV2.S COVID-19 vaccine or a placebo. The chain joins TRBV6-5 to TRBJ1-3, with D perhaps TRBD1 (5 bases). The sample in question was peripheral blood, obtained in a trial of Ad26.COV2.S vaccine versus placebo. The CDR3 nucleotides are TGTGCCAGCACCACAGGAGGAAACACCATATATTTT. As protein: CASTTGGNTIYF.